The 8 T cell receptor beta chains below were found in one sample sequenced in a study of cytomegalovirus exposure and HLA in healthy donors. The assay was immunoSEQ multiplex PCR, and TCRdb's table has in-frame clones only and misses some. The data contain 100,000 to 150,000 clones, 75% to 90% of them singletons. The sample was PBMCs. These receptors were collected from a woman aged 18-29 years in good health and CMV-seronegative.

This rearrangement joins TRBV7-9 to TRBJ1-3; TRBD1 matches at 7 bases. The CDR3 loop spans 14 amino acids. Germline V gene lookup returns CDR1 SEHNR and CDR2 FQNEAQ (reference sequence). The V segment lost 4 bases and the J segment 4 bases; nucleotides outside the gene matches: 4. The CDR3 DNA is TGTGCCAGCAGCTCCTGGGACAGCGGAAACACCATATATTTT. This encodes CASSSWDSGNTIYF. The full variable domain, with the rest looked up from reference TRBV7-9 and TRBJ1-3, is DTGVSQNPRHKITKRGQNVTFRCDPISEHNRLYWYRQTLGQGPEFLTYFQNEAQLEKSRLLSDRFSAERPKGSFSTLEIQRTEQGDSAMYLCASSSWDSGNTIYFGEGSWLTVV.

V gene TRBV2 combines with J gene TRBJ1-5; 9 bases map to TRBD1. Germline V CDR1 and CDR2: SNHLY, FYNNEI. V shed 5 bases, J shed 0 bases, and the junction held 11 bases outside the gene matches. This CDR3 contains 18 residues. The CDR3 coding sequence is TGTGCCAGCAGTAGAGTCCGGGACAGGGTGTATAGCAATCAGCCCCAGCATTTT. It yields the protein CASSRVRDRVYSNQPQHF.

The chain employs TRBV4-3 and TRBJ2-7, with a tentative D call TRBD1 (6 bases). With 0 bases removed from V and 5 bases from J, the gap between germline ends came to 8 bases. Germline values: CDR1 LGHNA, CDR2 YSLEER. The CDR3 runs 13 residues. The CDR3 DNA reads TGCGCCAGCAGCCAAGAAGGGGGTAACGAGCAGTACTTC. Translation: CASSQEGGNEQYF.

V gene TRBV9 combines with J gene TRBJ1-3; no firm D call. In germline, CDR1 is SGDLS, CDR2 YYNGEE. V was trimmed by 3 bases and J by 2 bases, leaving 12 bases between them. The CDR3 contains 15 residues. CDR3 sequence (DNA): TGTGCCAGCAGCGAGGACTTGTTGACTGGAAACACCATATATTTT. Translating it yields CASSEDLLTGNTIYF.

The chain has TRBV4-1 and TRBJ1-4; 10 bases are a match to TRBD1. The germline gives CDR1 MGHRA, CDR2 YSYEKL. This CDR3 is 18 amino acids long. With V trimmed by 2 bases and J by 4 bases, 10 bases remained unmatched. DNA of the CDR3: TGCGCCAGCAGCCAAATACCCGGGACAGGGGCAAGTAATGAAAAACTGTTTTTT. Its translation: CASSQIPGTGASNEKLFF.

The chain's CDR3 is CASSPMDGTGYSNYGYTF. CDR3 bases: TGTGCCAGCTCACCAATGGATGGGACAGGGTACTCTAACTATGGCTACACCTTC. The chain has TRBV18 and TRBJ1-2, with 9 bases identical to TRBD1. The J segment lost 0 bases and the V segment lost 2 bases, leaving 10 bases of the junction unmatched. This CDR3 region has 18 residues. Germline V gives CDR1 KGHSH, CDR2 LQKENI.

The chain links TRBV9 to TRBJ2-1, with 14 bases fitting TRBD2. This CDR3 has 20 residues. The germline gives CDR1 SGDLS, CDR2 YYNGEE. The V segment lost 4 bases and the J segment 10 bases; nucleotides outside the gene matches: 22. The CDR3 protein is CASSKPGLAGAGSNSVEQFF. In nucleotides, the CDR3 is TGTGCCAGCAGCAAACCGGGACTAGCGGGAGCCGGCTCAAACTCGGTCGAGCAGTTCTTC.

The rearrangement uses TRBV30 and TRBJ1-2, with D unresolved. There are 15 residues in the CDR3. V was cut by 4 bases and J by 1 base, with 16 bases left in between. The V gene's germline CDR1 is GTSNPN and CDR2 SVGIG (reference sequence). CDR3 bases: TGTGCCTGGACTGGTGGCGGGCCCCGTAACTATGGCTACACCTTC. This sequence encodes CAWTGGGPRNYGYTF.